This TCR beta chain was recovered during a study of blood T cell repertoires in COVID-19. Study details: The study drew acute and convalescent COVID-19 samples from the United States, Italy and Spain.

Per the original methods: Amplification of reference gene primers provided the estimated nucleated cell counts. Measured with immunoSEQ multiplex PCR; TCRdb has only the in-frame clones, and not every one. The DNA gave D and trimming, while V, J and clone size come from that table. The profile shows more than 300,000 clones, roughly 90% of them singletons. Participants in the exposed group had met a COVID-19 case in the 2 weeks before joining the study. This clone appeared once. The CDR3 is made up of 14 amino acids. V was pared by 0 bases and J by 9 bases, with 8 bases of the junction left unmatched. CDR1 and CDR2 (germline): SGHRS, YFSETQ.

The sequenced sample was PBMCs or T cells enriched from blood (not recorded which). The chain is built from TRBV5-1 and TRBJ1-2; 7 bases align to TRBD1. The source is a woman in her twenties or thirties who had been exposed to COVID-19. CDR3 region: CASSLGGQDSSYTF. The DNA for the CDR3 is TGCGCCAGCAGCTTGGGCGGACAGGATTCGAGCTACACCTTC.